The present TCR beta chain was sequenced within a study of blood T cell repertoires in COVID-19. At the level of the study: Sample material is recorded as cDNA or gDNA derived from T cells, B-cell-depleted T cells, or PBMCs.

Original data processing: Cell counts per sample came from amplifying reference gene primers. Profiled with immunoSEQ multiplex PCR; TCRdb holds only in-frame clones, not every one. Clone size and V and J calls were adopted from that table, with D and trimming inferred from the DNA. The sample includes roughly 150,000 clones, around nine tenths of them seen just once. After removal of 0 bases from V and 8 bases from J, the junction contained 2 bases not matched to a gene. This CDR3 has 14 residues. Germline V gene data show CDR1 as SGHNT and CDR2 as YYREEE (reference sequence). This chain connects TRBV5-4 to TRBJ2-1; 10 bases match TRBD1. Material: peripheral blood. This clonotype was obtained from a woman at least 80 years old with COVID-19, enrolled during active disease. This CDR3 reads CASSLETGGDEQFF. Here the CDR3 DNA reads TGTGCCAGCAGCTTGGAGACAGGGGGCGATGAGCAGTTCTTC.